The TCR beta chain under discussion was sequenced for a study of molecular identifiers for immune sequencing clone quantification. Naive CD8 libraries used about 20,000 to 1,100,000 sorted cells and 10%, 30% or 50% RNA. Researchers sorted naive CD8 T cells as cells that were CD8+CD4-CCR7+CD45RA+. Previously published methods and listed TCR primers were used for the bulk TCR libraries. TCRdb re-called the PCR reads with MiXCR, one entry per CDR3 protein. The sample yields more than 450,000 distinct CDR3 sequences, over 20% seen once. Sequencing was carried out using naive CD8+ T cells from blood, with Jurkat cell RNA spiked in. The subset is: FACS-sorted CD8+CD4-CCR7+CD45RA+ naive T cells. This receptor was identified in a human donor in good health. Some libraries in this study had Jurkat cell RNA spiked in.

This CDR3 is CASSFPDKNYGYTF. Here the CDR3 DNA reads TGTGCCAGCAGCTTTCCTGATAAAAACTATGGCTACACCTTC. This sequence joins TRBV7-9 and TRBJ1-2; unclear D gene. The length of the CDR3 is 14 residues. Germline assignment: CDR1 SEHNR and CDR2 FQNEAQ (reference sequence). Trimming removed 3 bases at V and 2 bases at J, with 10 bases between. Complete variable domain (other parts from reference TRBV7-9 and TRBJ1-2): DTGVSQNPRHKITKRGQNVTFRCDPISEHNRLYWYRQTLGQGPEFLTYFQNEAQLEKSRLLSDRFSAERPKGSFSTLEIQRTEQGDSAMYLCASSFPDKNYGYTFGSGTRLTVV.